The 21 T cell receptor beta chains below all came from one sample that was sequenced in a study of Graves' ophthalmopathy and Graves' hyperthyroidism. RNA transcripts provided the template for amplifying TCR beta CDR3 regions. First-round RT-PCR relied on HTBI primers, and a second-round multiplex PCR came next. One entry per CDR3 protein, called by TCRdb with MiXCR from the multiplex PCR reads. The data contain 300,000 to 450,000 distinct CDR3 sequences, about 17% of them seen just once; the ten biggest clones take up roughly 2.6%. Sequencing was done on a sample of peripheral blood. These receptors came from an adult woman with stable Graves' hyperthyroidism.

This clonotype has at least ten counts. V is TRBV28 and J is TRBJ1-5; 7 nucleotides align to TRBD1. V was pared by 2 bases and J by 0 bases, with 16 bases of the junction left unmatched. The CDR3 has 20 residues. Germline loops: CDR1 MDHEN, CDR2 SYDVKM. CDR3 residues: CASSLRYRGHRSYSNQPQHF. The CDR3 DNA follows: TGTGCCAGCAGTTTACGATACAGGGGTCACCGATCGTATAGCAATCAGCCCCAGCATTTT.

This clonotype showed up just once. The chain couples TRBV6-2 or TRBV6-3 to TRBJ1-1; 7 bases fit TRBD1. Germline loops: CDR1 MNHEY, CDR2 SVGEGT. This CDR3 region has 17 residues. With 6 bases clipped from V and 1 base from J, the junction kept 14 bases outside the gene matches. CDR3 protein: CASRYTGEMWRNTEAFF. Here the CDR3 DNA reads TGTGCCAGCAGATACACAGGGGAGATGTGGCGGAACACTGAAGCTTTCTTT.

This clonotype was picked up many times. The genes are TRBV4-1 and TRBJ2-5, with 8 bases aligning to TRBD2. J was trimmed by 5 bases and V by 2 bases; bases with no gene match: 7. The CDR3 totals 15 residues. Germline assignment: CDR1 MGHRA and CDR2 YSYEKL. The CDR3 loop is CASSQFGTRVETQYF. The CDR3 DNA reads as TGCGCCAGCAGCCAATTCGGGACTAGGGTGGAGACCCAGTACTTC.

The rearrangement uses TRBV2 and TRBJ2-2, with D perhaps TRBD1 (5 bases). Germline CDR1 and CDR2: SNHLY and FYNNEI. The ends were cut back, 6 bases at V and 5 bases at J, with 13 bases in the middle. The CDR3 sequence is 14 residues long. The CDR3 loop reads CASSLLRGTGELFF. The CDR3 nucleotides read TGTGCCAGCAGCTTACTAAGGGGTACCGGGGAGCTGTTTTTT.

This clonotype was counted a few times. A read error may explain this, as a much larger clone is one base away. The V and J genes are TRBV24-1 and TRBJ2-2; 8 bases agree with TRBD2. Germline V lookup: CDR1 KGHDR, CDR2 SFDVKD. This CDR3 region has 15 residues. The CDR3 protein is CATSAGTRDTGELCF. CDR3 DNA sequence: TGTGCCACCAGTGCCGGGACTAGAGACACCGGGGAGCTGTGTTTT.

The chain is built from TRBV5-1 and TRBJ2-4; tentatively, D is TRBD1 (6 bases). The ends were cut back, 4 bases at V and 1 base at J, with 21 bases in the middle. This CDR3 has 18 amino acids. Germline CDR1 SGHRS, CDR2 YFSETQ. The CDR3 nucleotides read TGCGCCAGCAGCCCGGGGACAAACTCTCTAGTTGCCAAAAACATTCAGTACTTC. Translation: CASSPGTNSLVAKNIQYF.

This chain links TRBV18 with TRBJ1-2; tentatively, D is TRBD1 (6 bases). The CDR3 runs to 15 residues. Germline V gene lookup returns CDR1 KGHSH and CDR2 LQKENI. V was pared by 0 bases and J by 2 bases, with 10 bases between. The CDR3 nucleotides are TGTGCCAGCTCACCACCCAGCAGGGGCAACTATGGCTACACCTTC. Translated, it gives CASSPPSRGNYGYTF.

This clonotype was picked up many times. The chain recombines TRBV19 with TRBJ2-7; D possibly corresponds to TRBD2 (6 bases). Germline V CDR1 and CDR2: LNHDA, SQIVND (reference sequence). The CDR3 runs to 15 residues. V was clipped by 3 bases and J by 2 bases, with 14 bases between them. The CDR3 coding sequence is TGTGCCAGTAGTATTACCGGGACTTTCCCCTACGAGCAGTACTTC. Amino acid sequence: CASSITGTFPYEQYF.

This clonotype was recorded at least ten times. The genes are TRBV6-5 and TRBJ1-1, with D perhaps TRBD1 (6 bases). The germline V gene encodes CDR1 MNHEY and CDR2 SVGAGI. The CDR3 runs to 15 residues. V shed 2 bases and J shed 1 base, with 11 bases lying between them. The CDR3 loop reads CASSYAGGSNTEAFF. In nucleotides, the CDR3 is TGTGCCAGCAGTTACGCGGGGGGCTCGAACACTGAAGCTTTCTTT.

This clonotype was seen repeatedly, ten times or more. The V call is TRBV19, the J call TRBJ1-2; 7 positions agree with TRBD1. Germline V gene sequence: CDR1 LNHDA, CDR2 SQIVND (reference sequence). This CDR3 contains 14 residues. After removal of 6 bases from V and 3 bases from J, the junction contained 7 bases not matched to a gene. CDR3 sequence: CASRPGQSYYGYTF. CDR3 nucleotides: TGTGCCAGTAGGCCGGGACAGTCCTACTATGGCTACACCTTC. Full variable domain (missing parts from reference TRBV19 and TRBJ1-2): DGGITQSPKYLFRKEGQNVTLSCEQNLNHDAMYWYRQDPGQGLRLIYYSQIVNDFQKGDIAEGYSVSREKKESFPLTVTSAQKNPTAFYLCASRPGQSYYGYTFGSGTRLTVV.

In this sample, this clonotype turned up once. The rearrangement uses TRBV10-3 and TRBJ1-5; the D is unclear. Trimming pared 10 bases from V and 1 base from J, leaving 20 bases between. Per the germline V gene, CDR1 is ENHRY and CDR2 is SYGVKD. The length of the CDR3 is 16 residues. The CDR3 bases are TGTGCCACTAAAGGTGGGGTACGAGGCAGCAATCAGCCCCAGCATTTT. As protein: CATKGGVRGSNQPQHF.

In this sample, this clonotype turned up many times. The chain combines TRBV20-1 with TRBJ1-5; 8 nucleotides align to TRBD1. The V and J ends lost 4 bases and 6 bases, in that order; junction bases with no gene match: 5. Germline CDR1 DFQATT, CDR2 SNEGSKA (reference sequence). This CDR3 region has 13 residues. In nucleotides, the CDR3 is TGCAGTGCTATCGGACAGGGTTCTCAGCCCCAGCATTTT. It encodes CSAIGQGSQPQHF.

The rearrangement links TRBV7-3 to TRBJ2-5, with D perhaps given as TRBD1 or TRBD2 (5 bases each). The germline V and J ends were trimmed by 4 bases and 4 bases, with 10 bases remaining between them. Germline CDR1 is SGHTA and CDR2 is FQGTGA. The CDR3 loop spans 13 amino acids. CDR3 sequence reads: CASSSGTAETQYF. The DNA of the CDR3 is TGTGCCAGCAGCTCCGGGACCGCAGAGACCCAGTACTTC. Full variable domain (outside the CDR3, taken from reference TRBV7-3 and TRBJ2-5): GAGVSQTPSNKVTEKGKYVELRCDPISGHTALYWYRQSLGQGPEFLIYFQGTGAADDSGLPNDRFFAVRPEGSVSTLKIQRTERGDSAVYLCASSSGTAETQYFGPGTRLLVL.

This clonotype was seen a handful of times. This chain connects TRBV15 to TRBJ2-2; weak D call: TRBD1 (6 bases). The CDR3 has 16 amino acids. The V end was cut by 3 bases, the J end by 0 bases, with 11 bases between. Germline assignment: CDR1 LNHNV and CDR2 YYDKDF (reference sequence). CDR3 sequence (DNA): TGTGCCACCAGCAGGTTGGGACACGCGAACACCGGGGAGCTGTTTTTT. This sequence encodes CATSRLGHANTGELFF.

This clonotype was counted many times. V is TRBV2 and J is TRBJ2-7, with 12 bases that match TRBD2. Germline loops: CDR1 SNHLY, CDR2 FYNNEI. This CDR3 has 16 amino acids. The J segment lost 9 bases and the V segment lost 6 bases, leaving 15 bases of the junction unmatched. CDR3 sequence (DNA): TGTGCCAGCAGCCCCACCCAGACTAGCGGGAGTATTGGGCAGTACTTC. It translates to CASSPTQTSGSIGQYF.

This clonotype was seen ten or more times. The gene calls are TRBV4-3 and TRBJ2-7; a weak D match, TRBD2 (6 bases). V was cut by 1 base and J by 3 bases, with 13 bases left in between. The CDR3 is 15 amino acids. Germline V gene data show CDR1 as LGHNA and CDR2 as YSLEER. The CDR3 loop is CASSQVLTGLYEQYF. DNA of the CDR3: TGCGCCAGCAGCCAAGTTCTGACGGGACTCTACGAGCAGTACTTC.

Many counts were recorded for this clonotype. This chain links TRBV6-2 or TRBV6-3 with TRBJ2-7; tentatively, D is TRBD1 or TRBD2 (5 bases each). From germline, CDR1 is MNHEY and CDR2 SVGEGT. V gave up 7 bases and J gave up 3 bases, with 16 bases separating them. The CDR3 sequence is 14 residues long. Here the CDR3 DNA reads TGTGCCAGCAATCTCGCGAGCGGACACTACGAGCAGTACTTC. It specifies CASNLASGHYEQYF.

Ten or more counts support this clonotype. The rearrangement joins TRBV19 to TRBJ2-7, with TRBD2 matching over 12 bases. J was trimmed by 4 bases and V by 4 bases; bases with no gene match: 11. Germline V gene data show CDR1 as LNHDA and CDR2 as SQIVND (reference sequence). The CDR3 is 17 amino acids. This chain's CDR3 is CASSTIPGLAGSYEQYF. In DNA, the CDR3 is TGTGCCAGTAGTACAATCCCAGGACTAGCGGGATCATACGAGCAGTACTTC.

V gene TRBV27 combines with J gene TRBJ1-6, with 9 bases fitting TRBD1. Trimming removed 4 bases from V and 14 bases from J; junction bases left unmatched: 6. CDR3 length: 13 amino acids. Germline lookup yields CDR1 MNHEY and CDR2 SMNVEV (reference sequence). Written as DNA, the CDR3 is TGTGCCAGCAGTTCCGGACAGGGGAACACCCTCCACTTT. This translates into CASSSGQGNTLHF.

The chain uses TRBV28 and TRBJ2-7; 12 nucleotides match TRBD2. The CDR3 is made up of 17 amino acids. Germline V gene data show CDR1 as MDHEN and CDR2 as SYDVKM. V gave up 3 bases and J gave up 2 bases; unmatched junction bases: 8. CDR3 protein: CASSFFTSGRPPYEQYF. For the CDR3, the DNA is TGTGCCAGCAGTTTTTTTACTAGCGGGAGGCCCCCCTACGAGCAGTACTTC.

This chain uses TRBV3-1 with TRBJ1-1; D is unclear. Trimming pared 4 bases from V and 1 base from J, leaving 10 bases between. In germline, CDR1 is LGHDT, CDR2 YNNKEL (reference sequence). The CDR3 contains 14 residues. The CDR3 loop is CASSPGAGNTEAFF. Written as DNA, the CDR3 is TGTGCCAGCAGCCCCGGAGCGGGGAACACTGAAGCTTTCTTT.